The clone carrying this TCR beta chain was detected once. Amplified regions were TCR beta CDR3 sequences from RNA transcripts. The study used the HTBI primer set for a first-round RT-PCR of the TCR CDR3. MiXCR was run by TCRdb on the multiplex PCR reads, yielding one entry per CDR3 protein. Here the sample spans 550,000 to 600,000 distinct CDR3 sequences, approximately 15% being singletons. The data belong to a study of T cells in Graves' hyperthyroidism and ophthalmopathy. The CDR3 spans 19 residues. Germline V gene lookup returns CDR1 KGHSH and CDR2 LQKENI. With V trimmed by 3 bases and J by 2 bases, 13 bases remained unmatched.

Input material: blood. The origin of this receptor is a woman between 18 and 30 years old with Graves' ophthalmopathy. The chain carries TRBV18 and TRBJ2-7; TRBD2 matches at 13 bases. The CDR3 DNA sequence: TGTGCCAGCTCACCTCCTGGGGGACTAGCGGGGTTACCGACCTACGAGCAGTACTTC. This gives the protein CASSPPGGLAGLPTYEQYF. Full variable domain (rest looked up from reference TRBV18 and TRBJ2-7): NAGVMQNPRHLVRRRGQEARLRCSPMKGHSHVYWYRQLPEEGLKFMVYLQKENIIDESGMPKERFSAEFPKEGPSILRIQQVVRGDSAAYFCASSPPGGLAGLPTYEQYFGPGTRLTVT.